This T cell receptor beta chain appears in the sequencing data of a study of control samples from healthy donors and cancer patients. V shed 6 bases and J 7 bases; nucleotides not matched to a gene: 8. CDR1 and CDR2 (germline): SGHTA, FQGTGA. The CDR3 has 14 residues. Method: immunoSEQ multiplex PCR; TCRdb's copy keeps in-frame clones and lacks some. The sample includes 150,000 or so clones, 92% seen only once; the top ten take roughly 0.7%. V and J are TRBV7-3 and TRBJ2-3, with TRBD1 matching 9 bases. The sequenced material came from blood. The clonotype was recovered from a woman aged 25 to 39 in good health. The CDR3 DNA is TGTGCCAGCAGTCCAACAGGGGGCAGGAATACGCAGTATTTT. As protein: CASSPTGGRNTQYF.